This entry concerns a single T cell receptor beta chain. Its antigen is as yet unknown. This CDR3 comprises 16 residues. Per the germline V gene, CDR1 is LNHDA and CDR2 is SQIVND (reference sequence). J was trimmed by 2 bases and V by 5 bases; bases with no gene match: 8. This entry is derived from a study of T cell clonotyping in hematopoietic cell transplantation. General observations from the study: Pathologically expanded recipient clonotypes increased progressively from day 30 to day 180 as diversity fell.

Data came from immunoSEQ multiplex PCR; TCRdb stores just in-frame clones and leaves some out. The data hold tens of thousands of clones, with 94% observed a single time. The chain joins TRBV19 to TRBJ1-1; the match to TRBD1 covers 10 bases. The sample consisted of peripheral blood mononuclear cells. The sequence was obtained from a woman aged 45-60 years in good health. Some clones in this sample may be carry-over from other donors' samples. The CDR3 nucleotides are TGTGCCAGTAGTTTGCCGGACAGGGGGGCCAACACTGAAGCTTTCTTT. Encoded protein: CASSLPDRGANTEAFF.